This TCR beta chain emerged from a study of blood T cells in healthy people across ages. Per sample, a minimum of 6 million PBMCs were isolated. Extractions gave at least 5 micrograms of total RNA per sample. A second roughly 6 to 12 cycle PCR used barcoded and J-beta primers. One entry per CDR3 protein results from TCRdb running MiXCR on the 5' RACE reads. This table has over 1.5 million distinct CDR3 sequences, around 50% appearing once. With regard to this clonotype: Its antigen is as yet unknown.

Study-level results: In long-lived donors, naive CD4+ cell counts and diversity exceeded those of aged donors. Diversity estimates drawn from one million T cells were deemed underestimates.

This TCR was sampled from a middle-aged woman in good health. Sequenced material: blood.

As DNA, the CDR3 is TGTGCCAGCAGCTTAGAAACAGGGGGCATGTACGAGCAGTACTTC. It is translated as CASSLETGGMYEQYF. The chain carries TRBV7-6 and TRBJ2-4; 9 bases are a match to TRBD1. The tail of the sequence fits TRBJ2-7 better, so the J call may be wrong. Germline V gene lookup returns CDR1 SGHVS and CDR2 FNYEAQ. The CDR3 totals 15 residues.